Listed below are T cell receptor beta chains from one sample, sequenced in a study of cytomegalovirus exposure and HLA in healthy donors. The table came from immunoSEQ multiplex PCR; TCRdb's copy has only in-frame clones and leaves some out. The table for this sample gives 150,000 or so clones. The sample comprised PBMCs. All receptors derive from a woman aged 45-60 years in good health and CMV-seronegative. The conserved cysteine and the conserved F or W are not part of the CDR3 here.

TRBJ2-7 TRBV5-1 ASQILPLSTSYEQY
TRBJ1-6 TRBV29-1 SVMTGVGESPLH
TRBJ1-1 TRBV4-2 ASSGPKGLF
TRBJ1-1 TRBV9 ASSVDREGTEAF
TRBJ1-1 TRBV28 ASSSPSGRGTEAF
TRBJ1-6 TRBV14 ASSRQSGNSPLH
TRBJ2-5 TRBV10-3 AIRTGQETQY
TRBJ2-7 TRBV7-2 ASSLTGPGEQY
TRBJ2-5 TRBV2 ASTGRLEETQY
TRBJ1-1 TRBV6-5 ASSYSREATEAF
TRBJ2-5 TRBV4-3 ASSQDRGGQETQY
TRBJ1-2 TRBV30 AWSVGQIFYGYT
TRBJ2-2 TRBV5-6 ASSLTRRTATGELF
TRBJ2-7 TRBV6-5 ASRTDRDGYEQY
TRBJ1-5 TRBV19 ASSISSLKRRNQPQH
TRBJ2-3 TRBV5-6 ASSLERGDTQY
TRBJ1-6 TRBV30 AWGLINSPLH
TRBJ2-7 TRBV5-1 ASGNTGQGAYEQY
TRBJ2-7 TRBV6-5 ASRSAGVYEQY
TRBJ2-1 TRBV9 ASSVDSGAYNEQF
TRBJ1-6 TRBV7-6 ASSFGQGNSPLH
TRBJ2-1 TRBV9 ASSVAATEQF
TRBJ2-7 TRBV4-3 ASSQGLAGTYEQY
TRBJ2-1 TRBV5-6 ASSLAPSGGQF
TRBJ2-1 TRBV5-1 ASEGGQAVSNEQF
TRBJ2-1 TRBV4-1 ASSQHTTEYNEQF